A selection of T cell receptor beta chains follows, all from one sample in a study of blood T cell repertoires in COVID-19. Data came from immunoSEQ multiplex PCR; TCRdb stores just in-frame clones and leaves some out. The data contain around 29,000 clones, approximately 83% of them singletons. The sample comprised peripheral blood. These receptors all come from a woman aged 80 or over with COVID-19, enrolled during active disease. CDR3s include the opening cysteine and the closing phenylalanine or tryptophan. The D gene is left open where the match is weak. Expanded clones get a size class; other rows say once, few or many, or leave the size out.

TRBJ1-5 | TRBD1 | NA | TRBV2 | CASSEEGQTRRHF | TGTGCCAGCAGTGAAGAGGGACAGACCCGTAGGCATTTT
TRBJ2-7 | NA | NA | TRBV7-6 | CASSLGSSNLRYEQYF | TGTGCCAGCAGCTTAGGGTCTAGCAATCTTCGCTACGAGCAGTACTTC
TRBJ1-3 | NA | once | TRBV10-3 | CAISQGNTIYF | TGTGCCATCAGTCAAGGAAACACCATATATTTT
TRBJ1-1 | TRBD1 | NA | TRBV5-1 | CASRKPGQGNRSTEAFF | TGCGCCAGCAGGAAACCGGGACAGGGTAATAGGAGCACTGAAGCTTTCTTT
TRBJ2-5 | NA | NA | TRBV7-3 | CASSLGQQETQYF | TGTGCCAGCAGCTTAGGGCAGCAAGAGACCCAGTACTTC
TRBJ2-1 | TRBD2 | NA | TRBV24-1 | CATSDAGTRWFF | TGTGCCACCAGTGATGCCGGGACTAGATGGTTCTTC
TRBJ2-2 | NA | NA | TRBV2 | CASQRGATTGELFF | TGTGCCTCTCAACGGGGGGCGACGACCGGGGAGCTGTTTTTT
TRBJ1-6 | NA | NA | TRBV7-9 | CASSLEGGSYNSPLHF | TGTGCCAGCAGCTTAGAGGGAGGCTCCTATAATTCACCCCTCCACTTT
TRBJ2-7 | NA | NA | TRBV7-8 | CASSLVRDPGHEQYF | TGTGCCAGCAGCTTGGTCCGGGATCCCGGCCACGAGCAGTACTTC
TRBJ1-2 | NA | NA | TRBV19 | CASLRDSGGYGYTF | TGTGCCAGCCTCCGGGACTCCGGCGGCTATGGCTACACCTTC
TRBJ2-5 | TRBD1 | NA | TRBV7-3 | CASSPGQGQSEETQYF | TGTGCCAGCAGCCCGGGACAGGGTCAATCGGAGGAGACCCAGTACTTC
TRBJ1-3 | NA | once | TRBV5-5 | CASSAGNSGNTIYF | TGTGCCAGCAGCGCAGGGAACTCTGGAAACACCATATATTTT
TRBJ2-3 | TRBD1 | NA | TRBV6-1 | CASSERTGRNTQYF | TGTGCCAGCAGTGAGCGGACAGGGAGAAATACGCAGTATTTT
TRBJ1-6 | NA | NA | TRBV3-1/TRBV3-2 | CASSLGGGGIINSPLHF | TGTGCCAGCAGCCTTGGAGGTGGAGGGATAATAAATTCACCCCTCCACTTT
TRBJ2-1 | NA | few | TRBV3-1/TRBV3-2 | CASSQDSRDNEQFF | TGTGCCAGCAGCCAAGATTCCAGGGACAATGAGCAGTTCTTC
TRBJ2-6 | NA | NA | TRBV5-6 | CASSLEQGSTGANVLTF | TGTGCCAGCAGCTTGGAACAGGGCTCGACTGGGGCCAACGTCCTGACTTTC
TRBJ2-2 | NA | few | TRBV10-3 | CAIKSGQNTGELFF | TGTGCCATCAAGTCCGGACAGAACACCGGGGAGCTGTTTTTT
TRBJ2-3 | NA | few | TRBV7-9 | CASSLVTARSTDTQYF | TGTGCCAGCAGCTTAGTTACAGCTCGGAGCACAGATACGCAGTATTTT
TRBJ1-5 | NA | NA | TRBV19 | CASRTTGTGTQPQHF | TGTGCCAGTAGAACCACAGGGACGGGTACTCAGCCCCAGCATTTT
TRBJ1-4 | TRBD1 | NA | TRBV6-4 | CASSRTGINEKLFF | TGTGCCAGCTCGAGGACAGGGATTAATGAAAAACTGTTTTTT
TRBJ1-2 | TRBD1 | NA | TRBV18 | CASSPTGGLGYTF | TGTGCCAGCTCACCGACAGGGGGCCTTGGCTACACCTTC
TRBJ1-2 | TRBD1 | NA | TRBV19 | CASRTGGAAYGYTF | TGTGCCAGTCGCACAGGGGGGGCGGCCTATGGCTACACCTTC
TRBJ1-2 | NA | NA | TRBV5-6 | CASSRDTSKIGYTF | TGTGCCAGCAGCAGGGACACCAGTAAAATAGGCTACACCTTC
TRBJ1-5 | TRBD1 | NA | TRBV18 | CASSPRTGEGQPQHF | TGTGCCAGCTCACCGCGAACAGGGGAAGGTCAGCCCCAGCATTTT
TRBJ1-2 | TRBD1 | few | TRBV6-1 | CASSDQGARGYTF | TGTGCCAGCAGTGATCAGGGGGCGCGTGGCTACACCTTC
TRBJ1-1 | NA | NA | TRBV5-1 | CASSLGDGTMNTEAFF | TGCGCCAGCAGCTTGGGGGACGGGACAATGAACACTGAAGCTTTCTTT
TRBJ2-2 | TRBD2 | few | TRBV5-1 | CASSSTSAAGELFF | TGCGCCAGCAGCTCGACTAGCGCAGCCGGGGAGCTGTTTTTT
TRBJ1-4 | NA | NA | TRBV18 | CASSPLMDKATNEKLFF | TGTGCCAGCTCACCATTGATGGACAAAGCAACTAATGAAAAACTGTTTTTT
TRBJ2-7 | NA | NA | TRBV4-2 | CASSQGEGGRAYEQYF | TGTGCCAGCAGCCAAGGGGAAGGCGGCAGGGCCTACGAGCAGTACTTC
TRBJ2-4 | TRBD2 | NA | TRBV5-6 | CASSLIPGTIKNIQYF | TGTGCCAGCAGCTTGATCCCCGGGACTATTAAAAACATTCAGTACTTC
TRBJ1-2 | TRBD1 | once | TRBV19 | CASRNRGAEGYTF | TGTGCCAGTAGAAACAGGGGCGCGGAGGGCTACACCTTC
TRBJ1-5 | NA | NA | TRBV19 | CASSSLNQPQHF | TGTGCCAGTAGTTCTCTCAATCAGCCCCAGCATTTT
TRBJ1-3 | NA | NA | TRBV7-2 | CASSLSSGNTIYF | TGTGCCAGCAGCCTCTCCTCTGGAAACACCATATATTTT
TRBJ2-5 | TRBD1 | NA | TRBV5-1 | CASSLDRGSETQYF | TGCGCCAGCAGCTTGGACAGGGGATCAGAGACCCAGTACTTC
TRBJ2-2 | NA | NA | TRBV29-1 | CSVARAGELFF | TGCAGCGTTGCTCGGGCCGGGGAGCTGTTTTTT
TRBJ1-2 | NA | NA | TRBV18 | CASSPSTVNAYGYTF | TGTGCCAGCTCACCCTCGACAGTGAACGCCTATGGCTACACCTTC
TRBJ1-1 | NA | NA | TRBV19 | CASRQGHLMNTEAFF | TGTGCCAGTAGGCAGGGACATCTAATGAACACTGAAGCTTTCTTT
TRBJ1-2 | NA | NA | TRBV7-2 | CASSLQTGFGYTF | TGTGCCAGCAGCTTACAGACAGGTTTTGGCTACACCTTC
TRBJ1-3 | TRBD1 | NA | TRBV9 | CASTGTASGNTIYF | TGTGCCAGCACAGGGACAGCCTCTGGAAACACCATATATTTT
TRBJ1-6 | NA | NA | TRBV3-1/TRBV3-2 | CASSFARGQGSPLHF | TGTGCCAGCAGCTTTGCCCGGGGACAAGGTTCACCCCTCCACTTT
TRBJ1-1 | NA | NA | TRBV6-5 | CASSNEGRWGTEAFF | TGTGCCAGCAGTAACGAGGGTCGTTGGGGCACTGAAGCTTTCTTT
TRBJ1-5 | TRBD1 | NA | TRBV14 | CASSLPDRGGGPQHF | TGTGCCAGCAGCCTCCCAGACAGGGGTGGTGGACCCCAGCATTTT
TRBJ1-1 | TRBD1 | NA | TRBV7-9 | CASSSGGSGWADTEAFF | TGTGCCAGCAGCTCAGGGGGGTCAGGCTGGGCGGACACTGAAGCTTTCTTT
TRBJ2-7 | NA | NA | TRBV7-2 | CASSLGGRGGHEQYF | TGTGCCAGCAGCTTAGGTGGGAGGGGGGGACACGAGCAGTACTTC
TRBJ2-2 | NA | NA | TRBV11-2 | CASSFLRGTLKNTGELFF | TGTGCCAGCAGCTTTTTGCGGGGAACCCTTAAGAACACCGGGGAGCTGTTTTTT
TRBJ2-5 | TRBD1 | NA | TRBV5-4 | CASSLGGQGASKTQYF | TGTGCCAGCAGCTTGGGTGGACAGGGGGCATCGAAGACCCAGTACTTC
TRBJ2-5 | TRBD1 | NA | TRBV7-9 | CASSQGQGKETQYF | TGTGCCAGCAGCCAGGGACAGGGGAAAGAGACCCAGTACTTC
TRBJ1-4 | NA | NA | TRBV2 | CASSPFPDRANEKLFF | TGTGCCAGCAGCCCCTTTCCGGACAGAGCTAATGAAAAACTGTTTTTT
TRBJ2-1 | TRBD1 | NA | TRBV7-8 | CASSFGTGRDNEQFF | TGTGCCAGCAGCTTCGGGACAGGGAGGGACAATGAGCAGTTCTTC
TRBJ1-1 | NA | NA | TRBV30 | CAWGQGGTEAFF | TGTGCCTGGGGGCAAGGGGGAACTGAAGCTTTCTTT
TRBJ1-2 | TRBD1 | few | TRBV10-2 | CASSETGQGGYTF | TGCGCCAGCAGTGAGACGGGACAGGGTGGCTACACCTTC
TRBJ2-5 | NA | NA | TRBV2 | CASSASWGTQETQYF | TGTGCCAGCAGTGCATCCTGGGGGACTCAAGAGACCCAGTACTTC
TRBJ1-6 | NA | NA | TRBV10-3 | CAGTGNFNSPLHF | TGTGCCGGAACAGGGAACTTTAATTCACCCCTCCACTTT
TRBJ1-1 | NA | NA | TRBV5-1 | CASSLGPLPGRPNTEAFF | TGCGCCAGCAGCTTGGGCCCTCTTCCAGGTAGGCCAAACACTGAAGCTTTCTTT
TRBJ1-2 | TRBD1 | NA | TRBV3-1/TRBV3-2 | CASSPVGTGVHGYTF | TGTGCCAGCAGCCCCGTCGGGACAGGGGTTCATGGCTACACCTTC